This T cell receptor beta chain was sequenced in a study of shared clonotypes between healthy human individuals. Study conclusions and caveats: In general, naive subsets displayed greater estimated richness than memory subsets did. Incomplete sequencing of sorted subsets was indicated by rarefaction despite large depth. Only blood was sampled, and tissue TCR repertoires likely differ from blood ones.

With respect to this clone: Its antigen is as yet unknown.

Nashville, Tennessee was home to all donors, who were Caucasian adults. The method was immunoSEQ multiplex PCR; TCRdb's version includes in-frame clones alone and lacks a portion of them. The sample has about 1.5 million clones, 95% to 99% seen once. The specimen was naive CD4+ T cells sorted from blood. The subset here: CD45RA+ positively selected. The sequence was collected from a man in his thirties or forties in good health.

The CDR3 nucleotides read TGTGCCAGCAGCGGGGCCGGGACAGGGAGCCCCTACGAGCAGTACTTC. As protein: CASSGAGTGSPYEQYF. V gene TRBV7-9 combines with J gene TRBJ2-7, with 9 bases fitting TRBD1. From germline, CDR1 is SEHNR and CDR2 FQNEAQ (reference sequence). CDR3 size: 16 residues. The trim removed 5 bases at V and 2 bases at J, leaving 10 bases unmatched.